This T cell receptor beta chain was sequenced during a study of spatial heterogeneity in lung cancer. The time point here: blood at routine non-recurrence follow-up after resection. MiXCR, applied by TCRdb to the 5' RACE reads, yields one record per CDR3 protein. The sample yields about 100,000 distinct CDR3 sequences, roughly a fifth seen once. CDR1 is KGHDR, CDR2 SFDVKD, per germline. The V and J ends lost 4 bases and 6 bases, in that order; junction bases with no gene match: 8. This CDR3 spans 16 amino acids. V usage is TRBV24-1 and J usage is TRBJ2-1; 10 positions agree with TRBD2. The source of this sequence is a male donor with early-stage non-small cell lung cancer. Sequencing used PBMCs, obtained at follow-up. CDR3 protein: CATSEQSGRARNEQFF. CDR3 bases: TGTGCCACCAGTGAACAGAGCGGGAGGGCCCGCAATGAGCAGTTCTTC.